Presented here are 32 T cell receptor beta chains from one specimen sequenced in a study of breast tumors, draining lymph nodes, adjacent tissues. TCRdb recomputed calls from the multiplex PCR reads with MiXCR, one row per CDR3 protein. Of around 190,000 distinct CDR3 sequences in the sample, roughly a third were seen once. Axillary draining lymph nodes of breast cancer patients supplied the node samples. What was sequenced was axillary lymph node tissue. The receptors were sampled from a female donor with breast cancer. Some clones in this sample may be carry-over from other donors' samples.

This clonotype was observed many times. The rearrangement links TRBV6-5 to TRBJ2-2, with 10 bases identical to TRBD1. V lost 5 bases and J lost 5; bases outside the gene matches: 8. The CDR3 runs to 16 residues. Germline CDR1 MNHEY, CDR2 SVGAGI. This chain's CDR3 is CASSLWGTGATGELFF. The DNA for the CDR3 is TGTGCCAGCAGTCTCTGGGGGACAGGGGCGACCGGGGAGCTGTTTTTT.

This clonotype came up many times. The chain joins TRBV2 to TRBJ2-7, with D unclear. V gave up 3 bases and J gave up 2 bases, with 11 bases separating them. The CDR3 runs to 14 residues. Per the germline V gene, CDR1 is SNHLY and CDR2 is FYNNEI. Written as DNA, the CDR3 is TGTGCCAGCAGTGACTCTAACACCCCCTACGAGCAGTACTTC. Translating gives CASSDSNTPYEQYF.

In this sample, this clonotype turned up many times. The V call is TRBV15, the J call TRBJ2-1; TRBD2 matches 14 bases. This CDR3 has 16 residues. V lost 2 bases, J lost 9 bases, and 6 bases stayed unmatched. Per germline, CDR1 LNHNV and CDR2 YYDKDF (reference sequence). The CDR3 coding sequence is TGTGCCACCAGCAGAAATCCGGGACTAGCGGGAGTTGAGCAGTTCTTC. Its protein is CATSRNPGLAGVEQFF.

Points on this clonotype: A read error is possible here, since a much larger clone lies one base away. The CDR3 carries no conserved terminal phenylalanine or tryptophan, so it likely arises from a read error. The gene calls are TRBV10-2 and TRBJ2-7; no definite D call. Germline loops: CDR1 WSHSY, CDR2 SAAADI. The CDR3 runs to 14 residues. V lost 6 bases to trimming and J lost 5 bases, with 17 bases between them. Written as DNA, the CDR3 is TGCGCCAGCAGGCCTTCGGTGGGCCTGAACGAGCAGTACTCC. Protein sequence: CASRPSVGLNEQYS.

The chain uses TRBV27 and TRBJ2-1; D is unclear. The length of the CDR3 is 13 residues. Germline V gene lookup returns CDR1 MNHEY and CDR2 SMNVEV (reference sequence). Trimming removed 4 bases from V and 4 bases from J, with 8 bases in between. The CDR3 sequence is CASSSYIYNEQFF. Written as DNA, the CDR3 is TGTGCCAGCAGTTCTTACATATACAATGAGCAGTTCTTC.

In this sample, this clonotype turned up many times. The chain recombines TRBV2 with TRBJ2-7; D is uncertain. The CDR3 extends over 14 amino acids. Germline V gene lookup returns CDR1 SNHLY and CDR2 FYNNEI. The V end lost 3 bases, the J end lost 1 base, and 10 bases lay between the germline ends. The CDR3 protein is CASSDSVGSYEQYF. In DNA, the CDR3 is TGTGCCAGCAGTGACTCGGTTGGATCCTACGAGCAGTACTTC.

The chain is built from TRBV27 and TRBJ2-7; 15 nucleotides match TRBD2. After removal of 4 bases from V and 11 bases from J, the junction contained 15 bases not matched to a gene. CDR3 size: 17 residues. Looked up from germline, CDR1 is MNHEY and CDR2 is SMNVEV (reference sequence). The CDR3 nucleotides are TGTGCCAGCAGTTCCTCTGGACTAGCGGGGGGGACCCCTAGGAAGTACTTC. Translating gives CASSSSGLAGGTPRKYF.

The chain employs TRBV25-1 and TRBJ1-5, with a tentative D call TRBD1 (6 bases). CDR3 length: 13 amino acids. Between the trimmed V and J ends, which lost 3 bases and 14 bases, there was a span of 17 bases. CDR1 is MGHDK, CDR2 SYGVNS, per germline. Here the CDR3 DNA reads TGTGCCAGCAGTGACTCGGGGGGGGCCCACGAGCATTTT. It translates to CASSDSGGAHEHF.

The J gene is TRBJ2-2, the V gene TRBV20-1; 9 bases agree with TRBD2. The ends lost 3 bases at V and 6 bases at J; junction bases unmatched: 11. The CDR3 consists of 16 residues. Germline CDR1 is DFQATT and CDR2 is SNEGSKA (reference sequence). This CDR3 is CSASPSGASTAGELFF. The CDR3 DNA reads TGCAGTGCTAGTCCTAGCGGGGCCTCGACCGCCGGGGAGCTGTTTTTT.

This clonotype was observed many times. This chain connects TRBV9 to TRBJ2-3; D is unresolved. Germline V gene sequence: CDR1 SGDLS, CDR2 YYNGEE. The CDR3 sequence is 14 residues long. Trimming took off 0 bases at V and 7 bases at J, with 12 bases between the two ends. In DNA, the CDR3 is TGTGCCAGCAGCGTAGAACCAGAAGTTTATACGCAGTATTTT. It translates to CASSVEPEVYTQYF.

This clonotype was seen a few times. The chain has TRBV3-1 and TRBJ2-7; TRBD1 agrees at 8 bases. Trimming took 1 base from V and 1 from J; bases not matched to a gene: 12. CDR1 and CDR2 from the germline V gene are LGHDT and YNNKEL (reference sequence). This CDR3 has 18 amino acids. CDR3 coding DNA: TGTGCCAGCAGCCAAGTCAGCAGGAGGACAGGGCTTTCCTACGAGCAGTACTTC. It yields the protein CASSQVSRRTGLSYEQYF.

At least ten counts were recorded for this clonotype. J is TRBJ1-2 and V is TRBV7-9, with a tentative D call TRBD1 (6 bases). Trimming left V 2 bases short and J 4 bases short, with 14 bases between. The CDR3 has 15 residues. Germline assignment: CDR1 SEHNR and CDR2 FQNEAQ (reference sequence). The CDR3 coding sequence is TGTGCCAGCAGCTTACACGGGACATGGGCCTATGGCTACACCTTC. Residues: CASSLHGTWAYGYTF.

The chain employs TRBV10-3 and TRBJ2-5; 8 positions match TRBD1. Trimming at V came to 3 bases and at J to 3 bases, leaving 15 bases not matched to a gene. CDR3 length: 18 amino acids. Germline V gene sequence: CDR1 ENHRY, CDR2 SYGVKD. DNA of the CDR3: TGTGCCATCAGTGAAGAACGGGGTCAGGGGACAGGAGAAGAGACCCAGTACTTC. This encodes CAISEERGQGTGEETQYF.

This clonotype has at least ten counts. The rearrangement uses TRBV5-1 and TRBJ2-7, with D perhaps given as TRBD1 or TRBD2 (5 bases each). Germline CDR1 and CDR2: SGHRS and YFSETQ. This CDR3 comprises 14 residues. The V gene lost 4 bases and the J gene lost 3 bases, with 14 bases spanning the gap. In DNA form, the CDR3 reads TGCGCCAGCAGCCTGGGGGTGGGAGTCTACGAGCAGTACTTC. Translated, it gives CASSLGVGVYEQYF.

With respect to this clonotype: At one boundary the junction diverges from the germline segment, which might be a read error. The rearrangement links TRBV6-6 to TRBJ2-1; D is possibly TRBD1 (6 bases). CDR1 is MNHNY and CDR2 is SVGAGI in the germline V gene (reference sequence). This CDR3 spans 15 amino acids. The CDR3 spells CACSPILTGTYEQFF. The CDR3 DNA reads as TGTGCCTGCAGTCCCATCCTCACAGGGACCTATGAGCAGTTCTTC.

This clonotype came up many times. This chain connects TRBV5-1 to TRBJ2-5; D not resolved. This CDR3 spans 16 amino acids. Trimming took 0 bases from V and 1 from J, leaving 13 bases between them. Per germline, CDR1 SGHRS and CDR2 YFSETQ. This CDR3 is CASSLAVMGSQETQYF. CDR3 sequence (DNA): TGCGCCAGCAGCTTGGCCGTGATGGGAAGCCAAGAGACCCAGTACTTC.

The chain combines TRBV10-3 with TRBJ1-5; D may be TRBD1 (5 bases). CDR3 length: 15 residues. Germline lookup yields CDR1 ENHRY and CDR2 SYGVKD. V lost 6 bases and J 12 bases, leaving 24 bases between the germline ends. CDR3: CAISPRSAGQRDQHF. CDR3 DNA sequence: TGTGCCATCAGCCCGCGGTCCGCGGGGCAAAGGGACCAGCATTTT.

On this clonotype itself: This sequence may be a read error, since a much larger clone differs from it by one base. Since no conserved phenylalanine or tryptophan closes the CDR3, a read error is the likely cause. V is TRBV9 and J is TRBJ1-5; D not certain. The CDR3 runs 15 residues. The V end lost 0 bases, the J end lost 8 bases, and 15 bases lay between the germline ends. Germline V gene sequence: CDR1 SGDLS, CDR2 YYNGEE. The CDR3: CASSVAGEPPEPQHL. CDR3 bases: TGTGCCAGCAGCGTAGCCGGGGAGCCCCCAGAGCCCCAGCATCTT.

The table lists this clonotype with many counts. The rearrangement joins TRBV10-3 to TRBJ1-2, with TRBD1 matching over 8 bases. The CDR3 spans 14 residues. The germline V gene has CDR1 ENHRY and CDR2 SYGVKD. J was trimmed by 4 bases and V by 2 bases; bases with no gene match: 3. The CDR3: CAISEAGTGYGYTF. The CDR3 nucleotides read TGTGCCATCAGTGAGGCCGGGACAGGCTATGGCTACACCTTC.

This clonotype was counted ten times or more. The rearrangement joins TRBV7-3 to TRBJ2-6; D possibly corresponds to TRBD2 (5 bases). There are 16 residues in the CDR3. Looked up from germline, CDR1 is SGHTA and CDR2 is FQGTGA. V lost 1 base, J lost 2 bases, and 9 bases lay in between. The CDR3 region has the DNA TGTGCCAGCAGCTTAAATCCCGGGACTGGGGCCAACGTCCTGACTTTC. It specifies CASSLNPGTGANVLTF.

The chain is built from TRBV11-1 and TRBJ1-2; 9 bases match TRBD1. The CDR3 covers 14 residues. V was clipped by 6 bases and J by 7 bases; unmatched bases: 9. Per the germline V gene, CDR1 is SGHAT and CDR2 is FQDESV (reference sequence). CDR3 region: CASSAKDRGAGYTF. CDR3 nucleotide sequence: TGTGCCAGCAGTGCCAAGGACAGGGGCGCTGGCTACACCTTC.

In the case of this clonotype: Relative to the germline gene, one junction end is altered; a read error may explain this. The chain couples TRBV7-9 to TRBJ1-4; 7 nucleotides agree with TRBD1. Germline V gene data show CDR1 as SEHNR and CDR2 as FQNEAQ (reference sequence). The CDR3 has 14 amino acids. CDR3: CASSGGGLNEKLFF. The DNA for the CDR3 is TGCGCCAGCAGCGGAGGGGGCCTTAATGAAAAACTGTTTTTT.

This clonotype was observed at least ten times. The chain carries TRBV29-1 and TRBJ2-1; tentative D call: TRBD2 (7 bases). V dropped 0 bases and J dropped 8 bases, with 11 bases sitting between them. The CDR3 totals 13 residues. CDR1 and CDR2 from the germline V gene are SQVTM and ANQGSEA. CDR3 DNA: TGCAGCGTTGAAGATGGGGGGGCTTATGAGCAGTTCTTC. Translating it yields CSVEDGGAYEQFF.

This clonotype was observed a handful of times. V gene TRBV6-1 combines with J gene TRBJ2-7; D is unclear. The V end lost 3 bases, the J end lost 6 bases, and 9 bases lay between the germline ends. Looked up from germline, CDR1 is MNHNS and CDR2 is SASEGT. The CDR3 spans 12 residues. CDR3 residues: CASSDMVPEQYF. DNA of the CDR3: TGTGCCAGCAGTGATATGGTCCCCGAGCAGTACTTC.

The chain couples TRBV10-1 to TRBJ1-1; TRBD1 agrees at 9 bases. Germline-derived CDR1 and CDR2 are WNHNN and SYGVQD (reference sequence). With V trimmed by 10 bases and J by 11 bases, 14 bases remained unmatched. There are 13 residues in the CDR3. The CDR3 loop is CANQNDRGKWAFF. The CDR3 DNA reads TGCGCCAACCAGAATGACAGGGGGAAGTGGGCTTTCTTT.

The chain couples TRBV29-1 to TRBJ1-4; TRBD1 is a possible D gene (5 bases). Germline loops: CDR1 SQVTM, CDR2 ANQGSEA. The V and J ends lost 0 bases and 2 bases respectively, with 7 bases between them. There are 14 residues in the CDR3. CDR3: CSVEDGGTNEKLFF. The CDR3 DNA follows: TGCAGCGTTGAAGATGGGGGTACTAATGAAAAACTGTTTTTT.

This clonotype occurred many times. This chain joins TRBV20-1 and TRBJ2-3, with unresolved D. Trimming stripped 2 bases from V and 2 bases from J, with 5 bases between. This CDR3 has 12 residues. Per germline, CDR1 DFQATT and CDR2 SNEGSKA (reference sequence). The CDR3 is CSARTPTDTQYF. The CDR3 DNA reads TGCAGTGCTAGAACCCCCACAGATACGCAGTATTTT.

The count of this clonotype is one. The CDR3 DNA reads as TGTGCCAGCCGAGGGGGGGATAGCTCTGGAAACACCGGGGAGCTGTTTTTT. Amino acids: CASRGGDSSGNTGELFF. The chain uses TRBV2 and TRBJ2-2; tentatively, D is TRBD2 (7 bases). CDR3 length: 17 amino acids. The V gene lost 8 bases and the J gene lost 2 bases, with 21 bases spanning the gap. The V gene's germline CDR1 is SNHLY and CDR2 FYNNEI.

This clonotype was seen once. The V and J genes are TRBV28 and TRBJ1-2, with TRBD1 identical over 8 bases. Germline CDR1 MDHEN, CDR2 SYDVKM. V dropped 7 bases and J dropped 7; count of bases not matched to a gene: 14. The CDR3 loop spans 15 amino acids. Written as DNA, the CDR3 is TGTGCCAGCATCTACCGCACCGGGACAGGTGCTGGCTACACCTTC. Amino acid sequence: CASIYRTGTGAGYTF.

The table lists this clonotype with many counts. V is TRBV5-8 and J is TRBJ2-5, with D possibly called TRBD1 or TRBD2 (5 bases each). CDR3 size: 15 residues. The germline CDR1 and CDR2 sequences are SGHTS and YDEGEE. The V gene lost 2 bases and the J gene lost 5 bases, with 16 bases spanning the gap. CDR3 sequence (DNA): TGTGCCAGCAGCTTAACGGGACCGTCGGGGGAGACCCAGTACTTC. Translation: CASSLTGPSGETQYF.

This clonotype was detected many times. This chain uses TRBV9 with TRBJ2-5; D is unclear. This CDR3 has 12 residues. V dropped 4 bases and J dropped 4 bases, with 8 bases sitting between them. In germline, CDR1 is SGDLS, CDR2 YYNGEE. DNA for the CDR3: TGTGCCAGCAGCCCACCCCCAGAGACCCAGTACTTC. This sequence encodes CASSPPPETQYF.

The chain joins TRBV20-1 to TRBJ1-6, with TRBD1 matching 10 bases. V dropped 8 bases and J dropped 7; count of bases not matched to a gene: 5. This CDR3 is built from 13 residues. CDR1 is DFQATT and CDR2 is SNEGSKA in the germline V gene (reference sequence). CDR3: CSSRTGGNSPLHF. DNA for the CDR3: TGCAGTTCTCGGACAGGGGGAAATTCACCCCTCCACTTT.